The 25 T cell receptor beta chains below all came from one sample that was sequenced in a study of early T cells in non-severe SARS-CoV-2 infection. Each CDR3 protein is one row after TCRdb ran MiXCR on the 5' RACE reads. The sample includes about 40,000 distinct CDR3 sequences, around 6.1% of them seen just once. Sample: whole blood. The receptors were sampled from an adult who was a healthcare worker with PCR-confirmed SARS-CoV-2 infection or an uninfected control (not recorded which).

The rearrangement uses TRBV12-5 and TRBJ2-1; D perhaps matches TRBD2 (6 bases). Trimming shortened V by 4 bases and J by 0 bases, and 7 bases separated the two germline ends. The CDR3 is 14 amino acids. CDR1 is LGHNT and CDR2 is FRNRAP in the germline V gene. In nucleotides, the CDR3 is TGTGCTAGTGGTTCTAGCGTCTCCTACAATGAGCAGTTCTTC. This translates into CASGSSVSYNEQFF.

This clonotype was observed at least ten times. CDR3 amino acids: CSASSGAGTDTQYF. For the CDR3, the DNA is TGCAGTGCTAGTAGCGGGGCGGGCACAGATACGCAGTATTTT. The J gene is TRBJ2-3, the V gene TRBV20-1; TRBD2 matches 8 bases. This CDR3 has 14 amino acids. Germline trimming cut 3 bases from V and 1 base from J; bases unmatched to any gene: 3. Germline lookup yields CDR1 DFQATT and CDR2 SNEGSKA (reference sequence).

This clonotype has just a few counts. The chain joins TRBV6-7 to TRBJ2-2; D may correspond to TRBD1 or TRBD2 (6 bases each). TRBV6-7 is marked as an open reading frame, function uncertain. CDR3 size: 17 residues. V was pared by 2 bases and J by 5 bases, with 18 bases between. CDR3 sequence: CASSYPRGQGRTGELFF. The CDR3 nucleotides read TGTGCCAGCAGTTACCCCCGGGGGCAGGGACGAACCGGGGAGCTGTTTTTT.

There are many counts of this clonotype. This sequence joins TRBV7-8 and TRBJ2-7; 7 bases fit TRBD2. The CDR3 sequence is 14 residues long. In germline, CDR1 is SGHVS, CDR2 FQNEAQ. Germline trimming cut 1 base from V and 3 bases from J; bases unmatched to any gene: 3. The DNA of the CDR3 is TGTGCCAGCAGCTTAGAGTCGGGAGGCTACGAGCAGTACTTC. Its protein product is CASSLESGGYEQYF.

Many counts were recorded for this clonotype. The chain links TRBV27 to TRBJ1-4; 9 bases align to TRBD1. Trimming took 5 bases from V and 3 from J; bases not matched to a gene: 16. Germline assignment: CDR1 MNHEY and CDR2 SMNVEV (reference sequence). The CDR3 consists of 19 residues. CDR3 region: CASSLFLDRGGDANEKLFF. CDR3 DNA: TGTGCCAGCAGTCTCTTCCTGGACAGGGGCGGGGATGCTAATGAAAAACTGTTTTTT. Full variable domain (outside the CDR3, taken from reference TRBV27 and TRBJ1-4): EAQVTQNPRYLITVTGKKLTVTCSQNMNHEYMSWYRQDPGLGLRQIYYSMNVEVTDKGDVPEGYKVSRKEKRNFPLILESPSPNQTSLYFCASSLFLDRGGDANEKLFFGSGTQLSVL.

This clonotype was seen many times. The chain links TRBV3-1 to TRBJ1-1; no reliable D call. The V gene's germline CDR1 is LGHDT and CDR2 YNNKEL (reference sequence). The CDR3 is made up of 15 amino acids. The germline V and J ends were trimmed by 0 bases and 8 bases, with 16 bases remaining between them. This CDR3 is CASSQDTALVGEAFF. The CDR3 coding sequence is TGTGCCAGCAGCCAAGATACTGCTCTGGTGGGGGAAGCTTTCTTT.

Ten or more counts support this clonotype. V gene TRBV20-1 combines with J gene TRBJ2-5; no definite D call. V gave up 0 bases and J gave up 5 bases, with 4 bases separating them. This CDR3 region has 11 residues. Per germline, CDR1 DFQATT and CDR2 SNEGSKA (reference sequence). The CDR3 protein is CSARDVETQYF. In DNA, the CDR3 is TGCAGTGCTAGAGACGTGGAGACCCAGTACTTC.

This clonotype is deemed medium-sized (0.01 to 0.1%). CDR3 bases: TGTGCCAGTAGTATAGATCCTGACCTGACAGGGAACACCGGGGAGCTGTTTTTT. This translates into CASSIDPDLTGNTGELFF. The rearrangement links TRBV19 to TRBJ2-2, with D possibly matching TRBD1 (6 bases). CDR3 length equals 18 residues. CDR1 and CDR2 from the germline V gene are LNHDA and SQIVND (reference sequence). V was trimmed by 0 bases and J by 1 base, leaving 15 bases between them.

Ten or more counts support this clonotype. In DNA form, the CDR3 reads TGTGCCAGCAGTTTATGGGGGACAGAAGGTTCACCCCTCCACTTT. Translation: CASSLWGTEGSPLHF. The chain uses TRBV28 and TRBJ1-6, with 7 nucleotides matching TRBD1. The CDR3 is made up of 15 amino acids. Unmatched junction bases numbered 5, after V lost 0 bases and J lost 9 bases. Germline V gene data show CDR1 as MDHEN and CDR2 as SYDVKM.

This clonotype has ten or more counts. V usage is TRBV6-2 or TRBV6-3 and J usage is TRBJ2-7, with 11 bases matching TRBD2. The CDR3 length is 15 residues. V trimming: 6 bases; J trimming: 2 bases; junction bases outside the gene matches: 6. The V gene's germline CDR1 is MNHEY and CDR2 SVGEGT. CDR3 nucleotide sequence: TGTGCCAGCAGGCTAGGGACTAGCGGAGCCTACGAGCAGTACTTC. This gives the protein CASRLGTSGAYEQYF.

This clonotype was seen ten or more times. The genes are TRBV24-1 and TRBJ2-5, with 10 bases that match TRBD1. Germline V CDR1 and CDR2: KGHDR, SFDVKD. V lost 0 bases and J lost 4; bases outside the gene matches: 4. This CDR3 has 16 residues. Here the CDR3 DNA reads TGTGCCACCAGTGATTTGGGACAGGGGGGTCCAGAGACCCAGTACTTC. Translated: CATSDLGQGGPETQYF.

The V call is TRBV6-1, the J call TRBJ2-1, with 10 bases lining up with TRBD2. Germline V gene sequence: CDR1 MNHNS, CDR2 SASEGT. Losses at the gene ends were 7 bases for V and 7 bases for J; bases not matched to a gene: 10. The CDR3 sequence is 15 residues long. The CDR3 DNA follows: TGTGCCAGCACCAATGGGGCAGCGGGGGGGAATGAGCAGTTCTTC. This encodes CASTNGAAGGNEQFF.

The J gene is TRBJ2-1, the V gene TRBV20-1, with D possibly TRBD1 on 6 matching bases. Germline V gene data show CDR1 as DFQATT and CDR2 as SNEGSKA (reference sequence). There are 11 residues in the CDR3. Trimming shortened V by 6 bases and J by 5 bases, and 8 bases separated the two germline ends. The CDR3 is CSAGDNNEQFF. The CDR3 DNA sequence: TGCAGTGCAGGGGACAACAATGAGCAGTTCTTC.

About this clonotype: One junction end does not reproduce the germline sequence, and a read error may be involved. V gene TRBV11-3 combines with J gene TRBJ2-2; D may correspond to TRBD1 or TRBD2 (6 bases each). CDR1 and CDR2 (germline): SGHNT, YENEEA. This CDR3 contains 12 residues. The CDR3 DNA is TGTGCCAGCAGCTCGGGGGCCGGGGTGCTGTTTTTT. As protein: CASSSGAGVLFF.

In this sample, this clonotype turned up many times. The CDR3 sequence is CASSLGIPPEQFF. The CDR3 DNA sequence: TGTGCCAGCAGTTTGGGCATTCCTCCTGAGCAGTTCTTC. The rearrangement joins TRBV28 to TRBJ2-1; D remains ambiguous. CDR1 is MDHEN, CDR2 SYDVKM, per germline. V lost 3 bases to trimming and J lost 9 bases, with 12 bases between them. The CDR3 is made up of 13 amino acids.

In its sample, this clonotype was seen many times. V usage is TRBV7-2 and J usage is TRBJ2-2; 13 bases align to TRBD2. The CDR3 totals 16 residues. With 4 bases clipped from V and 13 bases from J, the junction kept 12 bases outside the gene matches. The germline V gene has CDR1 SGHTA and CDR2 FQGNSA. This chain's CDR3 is CASSSPGLAGAMGLFF. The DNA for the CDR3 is TGTGCCAGCAGCTCCCCCGGACTAGCGGGGGCCATGGGGCTGTTTTTT. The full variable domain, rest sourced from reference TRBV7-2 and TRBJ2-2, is GAGVSQSPSNKVTEKGKDVELRCDPISGHTALYWYRQSLGQGLEFLIYFQGNSAPDKSGLPSDRFSAERTGGSVSTLTIQRTQQEDSAVYLCASSSPGLAGAMGLFFGEGSRLTVL.

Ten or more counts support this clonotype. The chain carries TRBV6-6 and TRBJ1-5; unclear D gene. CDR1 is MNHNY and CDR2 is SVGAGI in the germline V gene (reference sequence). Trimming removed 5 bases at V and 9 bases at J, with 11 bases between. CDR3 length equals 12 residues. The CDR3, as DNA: TGTGCCAGCAGTAGTTTTGGCATGCCCCAGCATTTT. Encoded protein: CASSSFGMPQHF.

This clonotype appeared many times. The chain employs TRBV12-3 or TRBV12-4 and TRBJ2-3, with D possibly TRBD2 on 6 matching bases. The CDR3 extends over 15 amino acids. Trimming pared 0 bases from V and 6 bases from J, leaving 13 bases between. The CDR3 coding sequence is TGTGCCAGCAGTTTAGCGGGACTCCTATCGGATACGCAGTATTTT. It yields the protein CASSLAGLLSDTQYF.

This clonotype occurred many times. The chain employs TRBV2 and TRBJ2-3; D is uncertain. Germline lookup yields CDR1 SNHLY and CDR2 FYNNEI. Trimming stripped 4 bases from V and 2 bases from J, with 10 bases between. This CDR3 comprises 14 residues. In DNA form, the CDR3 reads TGTGCCAGCAGTGCGACCTACAACACAGATACGCAGTATTTT. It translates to CASSATYNTDTQYF.

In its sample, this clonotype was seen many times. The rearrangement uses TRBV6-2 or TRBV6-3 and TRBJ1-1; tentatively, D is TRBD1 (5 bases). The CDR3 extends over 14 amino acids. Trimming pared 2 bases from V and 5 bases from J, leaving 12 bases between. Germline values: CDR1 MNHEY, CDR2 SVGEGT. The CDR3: CASSYAGGETEAFF. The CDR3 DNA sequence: TGTGCCAGCAGTTACGCGGGGGGAGAAACTGAAGCTTTCTTT.

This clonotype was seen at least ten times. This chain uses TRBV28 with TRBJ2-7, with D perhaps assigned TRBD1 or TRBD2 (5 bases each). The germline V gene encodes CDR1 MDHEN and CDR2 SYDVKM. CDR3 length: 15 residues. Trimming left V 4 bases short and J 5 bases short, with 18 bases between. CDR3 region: CASSSRSGRGHEQYF. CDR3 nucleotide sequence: TGTGCCAGCAGTTCCCGGTCGGGTCGGGGCCACGAGCAGTACTTC.

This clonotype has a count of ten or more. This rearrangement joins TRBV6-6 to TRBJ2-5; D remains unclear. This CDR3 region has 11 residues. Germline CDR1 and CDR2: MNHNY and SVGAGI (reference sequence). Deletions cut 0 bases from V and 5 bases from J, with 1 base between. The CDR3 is CASSYSETQYF. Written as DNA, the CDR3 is TGTGCCAGCAGTTACTCGGAGACCCAGTACTTC.

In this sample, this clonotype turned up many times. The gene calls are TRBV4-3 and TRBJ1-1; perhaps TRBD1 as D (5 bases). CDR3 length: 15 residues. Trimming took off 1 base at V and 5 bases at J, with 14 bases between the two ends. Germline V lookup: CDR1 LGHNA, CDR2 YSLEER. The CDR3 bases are TGCGCCAGCAGCCAAGCCAGGGAGTGGACGACTGAAGCTTTCTTT. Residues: CASSQAREWTTEAFF.

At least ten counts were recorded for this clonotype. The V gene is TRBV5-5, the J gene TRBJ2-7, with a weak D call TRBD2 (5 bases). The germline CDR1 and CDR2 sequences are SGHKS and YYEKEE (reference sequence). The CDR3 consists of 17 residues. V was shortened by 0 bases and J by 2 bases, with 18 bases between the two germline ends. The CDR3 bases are TGTGCCAGCAGCTTGGTGGCCGCGGGTAGGGTCACCTACGAGCAGTACTTC. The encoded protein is CASSLVAAGRVTYEQYF.

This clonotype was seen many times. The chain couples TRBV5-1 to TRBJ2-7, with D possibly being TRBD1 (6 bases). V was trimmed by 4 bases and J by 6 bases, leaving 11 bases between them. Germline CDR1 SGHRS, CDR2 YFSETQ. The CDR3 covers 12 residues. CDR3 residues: CASSPGRGEQYF. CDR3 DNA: TGCGCCAGCAGCCCCGGCAGGGGCGAGCAGTACTTC.